Below, one TCR beta chain is given with its context. Its antigen is not known. Trimming removed 2 bases from V and 9 bases from J, with 14 bases in between. The germline CDR1 and CDR2 sequences are SGHDN and FVKESK. CDR3 length equals 15 residues. TCRdb's copy holds only in-frame clones and misses some; the assay was immunoSEQ multiplex PCR. The top ten clones hold around 5% of a sample with 80,000 or so clones, just under 90% of them seen once. The sample belongs to a study of T cell responses to AZD1222 COVID-19 vaccine. The overall study: Whether given at about 4 or about 12 weeks, second doses were pooled.

Broader study findings: Two doses of AZD1222 preceded a rise in Spike-specific TCR breadth and depth. White British people made up most donors, females outnumbered males, and clonal diversity was possibly underestimated.

This receptor was obtained from an adult in good health. The sequencing here drew on peripheral blood, taken on day 0 of AZD1222 vaccination. The V gene is TRBV14, the J gene TRBJ1-6; D possibly corresponds to TRBD1 (6 bases). CDR3 loop: CASSQLEAGVSPLHF. The CDR3, as DNA: TGTGCCAGCAGCCAATTGGAGGCAGGGGTTTCACCCCTCCACTTT.